Ten or more counts support the clone carrying this T cell receptor (beta chain). Its specificity is not known. This CDR3 is 15 amino acids long. V was cut by 4 bases and J by 0 bases, with 10 bases left in between. This entry is derived from a study of CD8 T cells in ankylosing spondylitis. General study results and limits: Reportedly, disease-linked clones are significantly enriched in ankylosing spondylitis patients' matched synovial fluid. What appeared characteristic of ankylosing spondylitis blood was a TCR beta motif of 7 or 8 highly homologous variants.

TCRdb processed the 5' RACE reads anew with MiXCR; each CDR3 protein has one entry. The sample lists around 250,000 distinct CDR3 sequences, about 10% occurring once. The sample taken for sequencing was blood, either unsorted or a sorted T cell fraction (not recorded which). This rearrangement joins TRBV12-3 or TRBV12-4 to TRBJ1-3; D is unresolved. The receptor comes from a male donor with ankylosing spondylitis or in good health (not recorded which). The CDR3 DNA follows: TGTGCCAGCAGTTGGCAGGTCCTCTCTGGAAACACCATATATTTT. It yields the protein CASSWQVLSGNTIYF.